Sequencing of this T cell receptor (beta chain) was carried out in a study of OX40 agonist ivuxolimab in advanced cancers. Using immunoSEQ multiplex PCR, the repertoire was profiled, and TCRdb retains in-frame clones only, with some absent. The sample gives about 7,700 clones, about four fifths of which show up once; around 36% is in the top ten. The CDR3 consists of 15 residues. Unmatched junction bases numbered 7, after V lost 2 bases and J lost 6 bases. Germline CDR1 is LGHNA and CDR2 is YSLEER. This specimen was CD4+ or CD8+ T cells sorted from blood, taken in a trial of the OX40 agonist ivuxolimab. The receptor's source is an adult with an advanced solid tumor such as melanoma, head and neck, liver or kidney cancer. The chain couples TRBV4-3 to TRBJ1-5, with 7 bases fitting TRBD1. The CDR3 here is CASSQTGDVGQPQHF. The CDR3 DNA follows: TGCGCCAGCAGCCAAACAGGGGATGTGGGTCAGCCCCAGCATTTT.